The clone carrying this TCR beta chain was counted a single time. Its target is not known. These data are taken from a study of shared clonotypes between healthy human individuals. General study findings and limits: Clonotypes that were shared across a handful of donors made up about 5.1% of naive CD4 clonotypes. Generation probability values for non-shared clonotypes were lower than those for clonotypes shared by all four donors.

TCRdb keeps only in-frame clones here, not all; method: immunoSEQ multiplex PCR. This sample has over a million clones, with over 95% found just once. The V segment lost 2 bases and the J segment 4 bases; nucleotides outside the gene matches: 16. The length of the CDR3 is 19 residues. The chain employs TRBV6-7 and TRBJ2-1; TRBD2 aligns across 8 bases. TRBV6-7 falls under the ORF class, with uncertain function. The receptor's source is a man between 25 and 39 years old in good health. The sample comprised naive CD4+ T cells sorted from blood. Subset reported: CD45RA+ positively selected. The CDR3 bases are TGTGCCAGCAGTTACCGACTTTCTGAGTCTAGCGGGTTATACAATGAGCAGTTCTTC. Amino acid sequence: CASSYRLSESSGLYNEQFF.